This is a list of T cell receptor beta chains from one sample in a study of hypomethylating agent response in myelodysplastic syndrome. Measured with immunoSEQ multiplex PCR; TCRdb has only the in-frame clones, and not every one. The sample holds about 4,900 clones, over 80% seen once. The sample was bone marrow, taken before or after starting hypomethylating agent treatment for myelodysplastic syndrome (not recorded which). The receptor set was obtained from a human donor with myelodysplastic syndrome. Both conserved end residues are part of each CDR3. Fields, in order: clone size, CDR3 length, J gene, D gene, V gene, CDR3 protein, CDR3 DNA. D genes are given only for firm matches. Size is stated for part of the rows, as once, few or many counts, or as a class when the clone is expanded.

abundance: once
len: 17
j_gene: TRBJ1-4
d_gene: -
v_gene: TRBV5-1
CDR3aa: CASSLNLNGGFNEKLFF
CDR3nt: TGCGCCAGCAGCCTTAACCTAAACGGGGGGTTTAATGAAAAACTGTTTTTT

abundance: -
len: 14
j_gene: TRBJ2-5
d_gene: -
v_gene: TRBV7-9
CDR3aa: CASSLLASQETQYF
CDR3nt: TGTGCCAGCAGCTTATTGGCAAGCCAAGAGACCCAGTACTTC

abundance: -
len: 14
j_gene: TRBJ2-7
d_gene: -
v_gene: TRBV5-6
CDR3aa: CASSALSIPYEQYF
CDR3nt: TGTGCCAGCAGCGCCCTGTCCATTCCCTACGAGCAGTACTTC

abundance: -
len: 15
j_gene: TRBJ1-2
d_gene: -
v_gene: TRBV6-5
CDR3aa: CASRTVTGQNYGYTF
CDR3nt: TGTGCCAGCCGCACTGTAACAGGGCAAAACTATGGCTACACCTTC

abundance: -
len: 13
j_gene: TRBJ2-2
d_gene: TRBD1
v_gene: TRBV19
CDR3aa: CASNQDRVGELFF
CDR3nt: TGTGCCAGTAACCAGGACAGGGTTGGGGAGCTGTTTTTT

abundance: large
len: 13
j_gene: TRBJ2-5
d_gene: -
v_gene: TRBV27
CDR3aa: CASSLSIIETQYF
CDR3nt: TGTGCCAGCAGTTTATCCATCATTGAGACCCAGTACTTC

abundance: -
len: 11
j_gene: TRBJ1-6
d_gene: -
v_gene: TRBV30
CDR3aa: CAWSWNSPLHF
CDR3nt: TGTGCCTGGAGTTGGAATTCACCCCTCCACTTT

abundance: -
len: 15
j_gene: TRBJ1-1
d_gene: -
v_gene: TRBV5-1
CDR3aa: CASSTSMIQNTEAFF
CDR3nt: TGCGCCAGCTCTACCAGCATGATTCAGAACACTGAAGCTTTCTTT

abundance: -
len: 15
j_gene: TRBJ1-1
d_gene: TRBD1
v_gene: TRBV27
CDR3aa: CASSAPGTESTEAFF
CDR3nt: TGTGCCAGCAGTGCCCCCGGGACAGAGAGCACTGAAGCTTTCTTT

abundance: few
len: 13
j_gene: TRBJ1-1
d_gene: -
v_gene: TRBV6-1
CDR3aa: CASSEAPRFGAFF
CDR3nt: TGTGCCAGCAGTGAAGCCCCACGGTTTGGGGCTTTCTTT

abundance: -
len: 15
j_gene: TRBJ2-1
d_gene: TRBD2
v_gene: TRBV25-1
CDR3aa: CASSTSGTTTMRSIF
CDR3nt: TGTGCCAGCAGCACTAGCGGGACCACTACAATGAGATCGATCTTC

abundance: -
len: 15
j_gene: TRBJ2-3
d_gene: -
v_gene: TRBV15
CDR3aa: CATGTNLFDTDTQYF
CDR3nt: TGTGCCACTGGAACGAATTTATTTGACACAGATACGCAGTATTTT

abundance: -
len: 17
j_gene: TRBJ1-2
d_gene: -
v_gene: TRBV19
CDR3aa: CASTSAQGTILNYGYTF
CDR3nt: TGTGCCAGTACCTCGGCGCAGGGGACGATCCTTAACTATGGCTACACCTTC

abundance: -
len: 14
j_gene: TRBJ2-5
d_gene: TRBD1
v_gene: TRBV6-1
CDR3aa: CASREQGVGGTQYF
CDR3nt: TGTGCCAGCAGGGAACAGGGGGTCGGAGGGACCCAGTACTTC

abundance: -
len: 14
j_gene: TRBJ2-5
d_gene: -
v_gene: TRBV19
CDR3aa: CASSNRDRKETQYF
CDR3nt: TGTGCCAGTAGTAACCGGGACCGAAAAGAGACCCAGTACTTC

abundance: -
len: 14
j_gene: TRBJ1-4
d_gene: -
v_gene: TRBV9
CDR3aa: CASSAGGRTEKLFF
CDR3nt: TGTGCCAGCAGCGCGGGGGGGAGGACGGAAAAACTGTTTTTT

abundance: once
len: 16
j_gene: TRBJ2-5
d_gene: TRBD2
v_gene: TRBV5-6
CDR3aa: CASSNTGLAAQETQYF
CDR3nt: TGTGCCAGCAGTAACACGGGACTAGCGGCCCAAGAGACCCAGTACTTC

abundance: once
len: 10
j_gene: TRBJ2-5
d_gene: -
v_gene: TRBV6-6
CDR3aa: CAAGRAHLNF
CDR3nt: TGTGCCGCCGGGCGGGCCCATCTAAACTTC

abundance: -
len: 14
j_gene: TRBJ2-3
d_gene: -
v_gene: TRBV7-9
CDR3aa: CASTMGRITDTQYF
CDR3nt: TGTGCCAGCACCATGGGAAGGATCACAGATACGCAGTATTTT

abundance: -
len: 16
j_gene: TRBJ2-1
d_gene: -
v_gene: TRBV5-1
CDR3aa: CASSLTESLSYNEQFF
CDR3nt: TGCGCCAGCAGCTTGACGGAGAGCCTCTCCTACAATGAGCAGTTCTTC

abundance: -
len: 11
j_gene: TRBJ2-3
d_gene: -
v_gene: TRBV20-1
CDR3aa: CSAGTEDTQYF
CDR3nt: TGCAGTGCAGGGACTGAAGATACGCAGTATTTT

abundance: -
len: 17
j_gene: TRBJ1-3
d_gene: -
v_gene: TRBV9
CDR3aa: CASRGTRAQSQGNTIYF
CDR3nt: TGTGCCAGCAGGGGGACCCGGGCCCAAAGTCAGGGAAACACCATATATTTT

abundance: -
len: 14
j_gene: TRBJ2-1
d_gene: -
v_gene: TRBV9
CDR3aa: CASSPDSSYNEQFF
CDR3nt: TGTGCCAGCAGCCCGGACAGCTCCTACAATGAGCAGTTCTTC

abundance: -
len: 21
j_gene: TRBJ1-5
d_gene: TRBD1
v_gene: TRBV7-6
CDR3aa: CASSLATAGTGGRKSNQPQHF
CDR3nt: TGTGCCAGCAGCTTAGCTACCGCCGGGACAGGGGGCAGAAAAAGCAATCAGCCCCAGCATTTT

abundance: -
len: 13
j_gene: TRBJ2-7
d_gene: TRBD1
v_gene: TRBV18
CDR3aa: CASSGQGELEQYF
CDR3nt: TGTGCCAGCTCAGGACAGGGGGAACTCGAGCAGTACTTC

abundance: -
len: 16
j_gene: TRBJ2-1
d_gene: -
v_gene: TRBV28
CDR3aa: CASSLSVAASYNEQFF
CDR3nt: TGTGCCAGCAGTTTATCGGTGGCGGCGTCCTACAATGAGCAGTTCTTC

abundance: -
len: 14
j_gene: TRBJ2-2
d_gene: TRBD1
v_gene: TRBV25-1
CDR3aa: CASGGQGDTGELFF
CDR3nt: TGTGCCAGCGGAGGACAGGGGGACACCGGGGAGCTGTTTTTT

abundance: -
len: 13
j_gene: TRBJ2-5
d_gene: TRBD2
v_gene: TRBV4-1
CDR3aa: CASSPSGQETQYF
CDR3nt: TGCGCCAGCAGTCCTAGCGGGCAAGAGACCCAGTACTTC

abundance: -
len: 16
j_gene: TRBJ2-3
d_gene: TRBD1
v_gene: TRBV5-1
CDR3aa: CASSQYGQGSTDTQYF
CDR3nt: TGCGCCAGCAGCCAATACGGACAGGGGAGCACAGATACGCAGTATTTT

abundance: -
len: 16
j_gene: TRBJ2-6
d_gene: -
v_gene: TRBV18
CDR3aa: CASSPPGPSGANVLTF
CDR3nt: TGTGCCAGCTCACCACCAGGGCCTTCTGGGGCCAACGTCCTGACTTTC

abundance: -
len: 12
j_gene: TRBJ2-2
d_gene: -
v_gene: TRBV9
CDR3aa: CASSGDTGELFF
CDR3nt: TGTGCCAGCTCAGGAGACACCGGGGAGCTGTTTTTT

abundance: -
len: 14
j_gene: TRBJ2-3
d_gene: TRBD2
v_gene: TRBV7-2
CDR3aa: CASRAAGASDTQYF
CDR3nt: TGTGCCAGCCGTGCGGCGGGAGCCTCAGATACGCAGTATTTT

abundance: medium-sized
len: 14
j_gene: TRBJ2-7
d_gene: TRBD2
v_gene: TRBV29-1
CDR3aa: CSAGGQRELGEQYF
CDR3nt: TGCAGCGCCGGGGGCCAGCGGGAGCTTGGCGAGCAGTACTTC

abundance: -
len: 15
j_gene: TRBJ2-7
d_gene: TRBD2
v_gene: TRBV18
CDR3aa: CASSQAGTTGYEQYF
CDR3nt: TGTGCCAGCTCACAGGCCGGGACTACAGGCTACGAGCAGTACTTC

abundance: once
len: 15
j_gene: TRBJ1-1
d_gene: -
v_gene: TRBV6-5
CDR3aa: CASSYSMPGNTEAFF
CDR3nt: TGTGCCAGCAGTTACTCGATGCCCGGGAACACTGAAGCTTTCTTT

abundance: -
len: 15
j_gene: TRBJ2-2
d_gene: -
v_gene: TRBV6-5
CDR3aa: CASSSLGSRSGELFF
CDR3nt: TGTGCCAGCAGTTCTCTGGGGAGCCGGAGCGGGGAGCTGTTTTTT

abundance: -
len: 15
j_gene: TRBJ1-4
d_gene: -
v_gene: TRBV7-2
CDR3aa: CASSPGGGYNEKLFF
CDR3nt: TGTGCCAGCAGCCCGGGGGGAGGGTATAATGAAAAACTGTTTTTT

abundance: -
len: 16
j_gene: TRBJ2-1
d_gene: TRBD2
v_gene: TRBV6-6
CDR3aa: CASRHSGTSFYNEQFF
CDR3nt: TGTGCCAGCAGGCATTCCGGGACTAGCTTCTACAATGAGCAGTTCTTC

abundance: -
len: 13
j_gene: TRBJ1-2
d_gene: -
v_gene: TRBV4-3
CDR3aa: CASSRSGEDGYTF
CDR3nt: TGCGCCAGCAGCCGGTCAGGGGAGGATGGCTACACCTTC

abundance: once
len: 16
j_gene: TRBJ2-4
d_gene: -
v_gene: TRBV7-2
CDR3aa: CASSSRAVLAKNIQYF
CDR3nt: TGTGCCAGCAGCTCTCGGGCCGTACTAGCCAAAAACATTCAGTACTTC

abundance: -
len: 15
j_gene: TRBJ2-1
d_gene: -
v_gene: TRBV9
CDR3aa: CASSVESESYNEQFF
CDR3nt: TGTGCCAGCAGCGTAGAAAGTGAATCCTACAATGAGCAGTTCTTC

abundance: few
len: 14
j_gene: TRBJ1-5
d_gene: TRBD1
v_gene: TRBV27
CDR3aa: CASRGTGRNQPQHF
CDR3nt: TGTGCCAGCAGGGGGACAGGGCGCAATCAGCCCCAGCATTTT

abundance: few
len: 13
j_gene: TRBJ1-2
d_gene: -
v_gene: TRBV2
CDR3aa: CASHRDNNYGYTF
CDR3nt: TGTGCCAGCCACAGGGACAACAACTATGGCTACACCTTC

abundance: once
len: 17
j_gene: TRBJ2-7
d_gene: -
v_gene: TRBV28
CDR3aa: CASSLSPLLPSPYEQYF
CDR3nt: TGTGCCAGCAGTTTATCCCCACTCTTGCCTAGCCCCTACGAGCAGTACTTC

abundance: -
len: 16
j_gene: TRBJ2-3
d_gene: TRBD2
v_gene: TRBV7-3
CDR3aa: CASSARTSPGSDTQYF
CDR3nt: TGTGCCAGCAGCGCGAGGACTAGCCCGGGGTCGGATACGCAGTATTTT

abundance: -
len: 14
j_gene: TRBJ1-5
d_gene: -
v_gene: TRBV28
CDR3aa: CASSFGDSNQPQHF
CDR3nt: TGTGCCAGCAGTTTTGGGGATAGCAATCAGCCCCAGCATTTT

abundance: once
len: 16
j_gene: TRBJ2-1
d_gene: -
v_gene: TRBV30
CDR3aa: CAWSYRGLPSYNEQFF
CDR3nt: TGTGCCTGGAGTTACAGAGGACTGCCCTCCTACAATGAGCAGTTCTTC

abundance: -
len: 16
j_gene: TRBJ2-5
d_gene: -
v_gene: TRBV7-9
CDR3aa: CASSPIGGLLQETQYF
CDR3nt: TGTGCCAGCAGCCCCATAGGGGGTCTCCTCCAAGAGACCCAGTACTTC

abundance: -
len: 13
j_gene: TRBJ1-2
d_gene: -
v_gene: TRBV19
CDR3aa: CASRTGWGYGYTF
CDR3nt: TGTGCCAGTAGAACTGGCTGGGGGTATGGCTACACCTTC